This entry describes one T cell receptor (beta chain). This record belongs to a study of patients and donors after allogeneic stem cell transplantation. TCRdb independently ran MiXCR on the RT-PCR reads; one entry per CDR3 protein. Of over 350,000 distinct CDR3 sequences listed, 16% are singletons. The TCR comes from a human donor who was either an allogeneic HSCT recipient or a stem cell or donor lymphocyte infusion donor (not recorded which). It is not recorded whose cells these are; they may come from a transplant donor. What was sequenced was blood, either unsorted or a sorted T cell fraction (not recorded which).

The CDR3 loop reads CASSTGTSGSLIEQYF. In DNA, the CDR3 is TGTGCCAGCAGCACCGGGACTAGCGGGAGCTTAATCGAGCAGTACTTC. This sequence joins TRBV9 and TRBJ2-7; 14 nucleotides match TRBD2. J gave up 6 bases and V 4 bases, and 9 bases lay outside the gene matches. The germline gives CDR1 SGDLS, CDR2 YYNGEE. The CDR3 extends over 16 amino acids.